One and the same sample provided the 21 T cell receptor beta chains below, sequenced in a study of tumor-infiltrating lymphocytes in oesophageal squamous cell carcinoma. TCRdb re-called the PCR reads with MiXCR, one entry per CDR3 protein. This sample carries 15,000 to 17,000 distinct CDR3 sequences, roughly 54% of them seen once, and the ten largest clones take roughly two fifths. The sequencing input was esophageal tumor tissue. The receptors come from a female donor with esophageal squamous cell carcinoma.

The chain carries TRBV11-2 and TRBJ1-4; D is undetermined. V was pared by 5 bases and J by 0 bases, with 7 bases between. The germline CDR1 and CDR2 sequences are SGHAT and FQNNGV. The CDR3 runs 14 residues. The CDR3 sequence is CASSPHTTNEKLFF. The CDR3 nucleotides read TGTGCCAGCAGCCCTCATACAACTAATGAAAAACTGTTTTTT.

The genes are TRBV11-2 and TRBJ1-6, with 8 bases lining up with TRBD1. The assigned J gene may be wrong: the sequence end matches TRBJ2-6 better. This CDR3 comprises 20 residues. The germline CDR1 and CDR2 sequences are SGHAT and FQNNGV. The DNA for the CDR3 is TGTGCCAGCAGCTTCCCCCGAGGGGGACAGGACCGCTCTGGGGCCAACGTCCTGACTTTC. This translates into CASSFPRGGQDRSGANVLTF.

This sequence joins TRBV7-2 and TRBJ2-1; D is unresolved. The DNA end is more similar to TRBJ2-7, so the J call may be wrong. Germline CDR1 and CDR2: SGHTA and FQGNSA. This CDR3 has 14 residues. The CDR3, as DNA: TGTGCCAGCAGCTTAGATGGCGGCACCTACGAGCAGTACTTC. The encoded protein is CASSLDGGTYEQYF.

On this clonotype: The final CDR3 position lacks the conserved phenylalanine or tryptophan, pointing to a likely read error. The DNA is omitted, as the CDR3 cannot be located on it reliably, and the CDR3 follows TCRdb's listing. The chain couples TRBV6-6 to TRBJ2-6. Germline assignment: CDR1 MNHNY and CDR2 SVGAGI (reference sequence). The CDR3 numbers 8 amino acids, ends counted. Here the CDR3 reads CASSYRVA.

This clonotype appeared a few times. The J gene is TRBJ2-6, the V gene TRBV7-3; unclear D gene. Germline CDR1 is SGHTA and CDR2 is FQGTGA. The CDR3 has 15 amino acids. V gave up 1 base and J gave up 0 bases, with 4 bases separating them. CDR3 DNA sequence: TGTGCCAGCAGCTTAATGTCCTCTGGGGCCAACGTCCTGACTTTC. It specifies CASSLMSSGANVLTF.

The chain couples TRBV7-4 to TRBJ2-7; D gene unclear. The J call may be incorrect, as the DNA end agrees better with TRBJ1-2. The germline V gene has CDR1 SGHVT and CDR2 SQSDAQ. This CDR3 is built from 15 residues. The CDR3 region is CASSLGAWADYGYTF. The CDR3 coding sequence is TGTGCCAGCAGCTTAGGCGCCTGGGCAGACTATGGCTACACCTTC.

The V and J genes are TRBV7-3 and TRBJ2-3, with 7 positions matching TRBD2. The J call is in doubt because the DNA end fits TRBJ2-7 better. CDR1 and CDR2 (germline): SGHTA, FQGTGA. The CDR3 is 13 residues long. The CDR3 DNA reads TGTGCCAGCAGCTTAATGGGGGGGTTGGCGCAGTACTTC. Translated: CASSLMGGLAQYF.

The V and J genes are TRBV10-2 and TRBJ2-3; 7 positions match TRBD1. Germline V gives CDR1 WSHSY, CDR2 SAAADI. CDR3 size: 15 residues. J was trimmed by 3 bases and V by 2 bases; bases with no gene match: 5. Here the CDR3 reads CASSEEQGRTDTQYF. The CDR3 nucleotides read TGCGCCAGCAGTGAGGAACAGGGGCGTACAGATACGCAGTATTTT.

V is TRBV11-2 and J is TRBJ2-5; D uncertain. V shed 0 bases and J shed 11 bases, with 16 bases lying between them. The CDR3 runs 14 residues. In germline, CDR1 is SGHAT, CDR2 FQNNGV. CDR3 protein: CASSLDSSNNEQYF. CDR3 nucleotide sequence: TGTGCCAGCAGCTTAGATAGCAGCAACAATGAGCAGTACTTC.

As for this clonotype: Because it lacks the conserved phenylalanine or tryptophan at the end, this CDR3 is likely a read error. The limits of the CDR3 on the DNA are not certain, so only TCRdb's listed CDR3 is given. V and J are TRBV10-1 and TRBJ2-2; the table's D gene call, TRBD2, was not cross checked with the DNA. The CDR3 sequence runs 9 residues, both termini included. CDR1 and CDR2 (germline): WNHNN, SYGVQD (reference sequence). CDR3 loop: CASSESGLA.

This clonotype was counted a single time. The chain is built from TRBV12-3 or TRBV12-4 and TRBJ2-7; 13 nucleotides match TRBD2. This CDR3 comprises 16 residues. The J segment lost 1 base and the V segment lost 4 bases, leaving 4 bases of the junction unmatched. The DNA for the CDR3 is TGTGCCAGCAGTTCGCGGACTAGCGGGGGTTCCTACGAGCAGTACTTC. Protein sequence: CASSSRTSGGSYEQYF.

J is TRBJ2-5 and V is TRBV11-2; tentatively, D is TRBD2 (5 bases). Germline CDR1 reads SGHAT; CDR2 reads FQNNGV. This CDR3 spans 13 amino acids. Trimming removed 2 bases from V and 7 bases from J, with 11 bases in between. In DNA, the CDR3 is TGTGCCAGCAGCTTATCCCAAGGAGGGACCCAGTACTTC. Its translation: CASSLSQGGTQYF. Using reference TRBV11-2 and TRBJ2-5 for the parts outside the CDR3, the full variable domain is EAGVAQSPRYKIIEKRQSVAFWCNPISGHATLYWYQQILGQGPKLLIQFQNNGVVDDSQLPKDRFSAERLKGVDSTLKIQPAKLEDSAVYLCASSLSQGGTQYFGPGTRLLVL.

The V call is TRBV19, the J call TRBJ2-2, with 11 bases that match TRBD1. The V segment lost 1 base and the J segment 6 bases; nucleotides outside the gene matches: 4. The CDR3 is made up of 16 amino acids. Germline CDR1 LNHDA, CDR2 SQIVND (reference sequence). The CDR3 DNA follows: TGTGCCAGTAGTATAGCGGACAGGGGGCTCCCCGGGGAGCTGTTTTTT. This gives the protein CASSIADRGLPGELFF. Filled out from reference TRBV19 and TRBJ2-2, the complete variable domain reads DGGITQSPKYLFRKEGQNVTLSCEQNLNHDAMYWYRQDPGQGLRLIYYSQIVNDFQKGDIAEGYSVSREKKESFPLTVTSAQKNPTAFYLCASSIADRGLPGELFFGEGSRLTVL.

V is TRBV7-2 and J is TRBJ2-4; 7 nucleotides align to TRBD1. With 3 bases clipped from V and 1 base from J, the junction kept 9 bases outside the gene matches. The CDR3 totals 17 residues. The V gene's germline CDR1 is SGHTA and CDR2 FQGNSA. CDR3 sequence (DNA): TGTGCCAGCAGCTTGCCCCCGGGACAGTTGGCCAAAAACATTCAGTACTTC. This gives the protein CASSLPPGQLAKNIQYF.

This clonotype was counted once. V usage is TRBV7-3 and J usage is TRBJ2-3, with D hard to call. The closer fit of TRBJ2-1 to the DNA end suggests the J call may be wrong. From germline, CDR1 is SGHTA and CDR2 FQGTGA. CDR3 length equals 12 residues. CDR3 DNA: TGTGCCAGCAGCTTAGCGTGGGGTGAGCAGTTCTTC. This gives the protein CASSLAWGEQFF.

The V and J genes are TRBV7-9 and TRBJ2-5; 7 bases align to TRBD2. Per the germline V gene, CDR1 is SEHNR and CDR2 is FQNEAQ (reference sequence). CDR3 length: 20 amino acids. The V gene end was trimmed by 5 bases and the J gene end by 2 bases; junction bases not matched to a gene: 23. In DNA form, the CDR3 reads TGTGCCAGCAGCCTAGGCGGAGGGGAGGGGAGATTCGAAGGACAAGAGACCCAGTACTTC. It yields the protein CASSLGGGEGRFEGQETQYF.

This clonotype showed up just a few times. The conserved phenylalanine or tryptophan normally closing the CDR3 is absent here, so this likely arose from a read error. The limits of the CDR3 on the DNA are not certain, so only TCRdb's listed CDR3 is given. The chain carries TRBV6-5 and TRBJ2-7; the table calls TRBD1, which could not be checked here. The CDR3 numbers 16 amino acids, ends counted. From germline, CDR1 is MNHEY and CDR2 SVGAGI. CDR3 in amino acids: CASSYSRDRDGYTFGS.

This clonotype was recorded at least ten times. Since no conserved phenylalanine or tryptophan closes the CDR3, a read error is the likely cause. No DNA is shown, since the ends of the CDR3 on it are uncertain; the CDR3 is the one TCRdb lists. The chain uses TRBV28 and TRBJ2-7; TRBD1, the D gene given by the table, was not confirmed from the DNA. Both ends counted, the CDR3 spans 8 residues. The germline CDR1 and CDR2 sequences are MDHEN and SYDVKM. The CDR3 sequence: CASSFRDR.

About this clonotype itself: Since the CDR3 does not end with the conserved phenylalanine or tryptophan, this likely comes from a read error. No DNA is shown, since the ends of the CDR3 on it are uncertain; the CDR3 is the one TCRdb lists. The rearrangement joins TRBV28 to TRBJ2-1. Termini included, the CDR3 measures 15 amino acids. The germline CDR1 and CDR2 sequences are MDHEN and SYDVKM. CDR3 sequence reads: CASSSSNPNEQFFGA.

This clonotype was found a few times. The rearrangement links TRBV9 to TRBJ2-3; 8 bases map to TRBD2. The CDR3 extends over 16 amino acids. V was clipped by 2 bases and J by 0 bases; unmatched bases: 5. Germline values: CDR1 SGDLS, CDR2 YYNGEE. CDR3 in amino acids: CASSVSLAVSTDTQYF. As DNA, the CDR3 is TGTGCCAGCAGCGTGTCACTAGCGGTAAGCACAGATACGCAGTATTTT.

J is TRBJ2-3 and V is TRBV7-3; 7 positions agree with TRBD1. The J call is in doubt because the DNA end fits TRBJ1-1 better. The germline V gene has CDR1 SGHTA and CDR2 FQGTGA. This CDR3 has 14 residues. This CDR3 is CASSPTGVYTEAFF. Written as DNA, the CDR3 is TGTGCCAGCAGCCCCACAGGGGTCTACACTGAAGCTTTCTTT.